These T cell receptor beta chains were read from a single sample in a study of blood T cell repertoires in COVID-19. Assay: immunoSEQ multiplex PCR; the TCRdb copy retains only in-frame clones and omits some. The sample has about 190,000 clones; roughly 80% are singletons. The sequencing sample was made of peripheral blood. Source of these receptors: a man in his fifties or sixties with active or convalescent COVID-19. Each CDR3 is given with its conserved first and last residue. Each record gives: J gene, D gene, V gene, CDR3 length, clone size, CDR3 DNA, CDR3 protein. D genes are given only for firm matches. Where a row states a size, it is once, few, many or the class of an expanded clone; other rows omit it.

TRBJ2-4 | NA | TRBV10-1 | 16 | once | TGCGCCAGCAGTGAACAAAAACAGGGCAGCAAAAACATTCAGTACTTC | CASSEQKQGSKNIQYF
TRBJ1-1 | NA | TRBV5-6 | 14 | NA | TGTGCCAGCAGCCCGACATTTACCGTCACTGAAGCTTTCTTT | CASSPTFTVTEAFF
TRBJ1-4 | NA | TRBV30 | 11 | once | TGTGCCTGGAGTCCTAGGGAAAAACTGTTTTTT | CAWSPREKLFF
TRBJ2-3 | NA | TRBV7-3 | 14 | NA | TGTGCCAGCAGCGCGGCTGGCGGCACAGATACGCAGTATTTT | CASSAAGGTDTQYF
TRBJ2-2 | TRBD2 | TRBV27 | 13 | NA | TGTGCCAGCAGGGGACTAGCGGGAGGGGAGCTGTTTTTT | CASRGLAGGELFF
TRBJ2-5 | NA | TRBV12-3/TRBV12-4 | 13 | NA | TGTGCCAGCAGTTTAAACAGACAAGAGACCCAGTACTTC | CASSLNRQETQYF
TRBJ2-1 | TRBD1 | TRBV2 | 13 | many | TGTGCCAGCAGTGGGACAGGGGATAATGAGCAGTTCTTC | CASSGTGDNEQFF
TRBJ1-1 | NA | TRBV12-3/TRBV12-4 | 13 | NA | TGTGCCAGCAGCCGATCGGGGGGGACTGAAGCTTTCTTT | CASSRSGGTEAFF
TRBJ2-3 | TRBD2 | TRBV4-2 | 19 | NA | TGTGCCAGCAGCCAAGACCTAGCGGGGGTGCCAGGGGGCACAGATACGCAGTATTTT | CASSQDLAGVPGGTDTQYF
TRBJ2-2 | TRBD1 | TRBV24-1 | 13 | NA | TGTGCCACCAGGGGACAGGTCACCGGGGAGCTGTTTTTT | CATRGQVTGELFF
TRBJ2-7 | NA | TRBV11-2 | 11 | few | TGTGCCAGCAGTGGGAGGCGCGAGCAGTACTTC | CASSGRREQYF
TRBJ2-1 | TRBD1 | TRBV5-1 | 15 | once | TGCGCCAGCAGCTTGACGGCTCGGACAGGAGATGAGCAGTTCTTC | CASSLTARTGDEQFF
TRBJ2-3 | TRBD2 | TRBV19 | 15 | few | TGTGCCAGTCAGCGACTAGCGGGATACACAGATACGCAGTATTTT | CASQRLAGYTDTQYF
TRBJ2-7 | TRBD2 | TRBV3-1/TRBV3-2 | 15 | NA | TGTGCCAGCAATCCCACTAGCGGGAGCAATGTAAAGCAGTACTTC | CASNPTSGSNVKQYF
TRBJ1-5 | NA | TRBV3-1/TRBV3-2 | 15 | NA | TGTGCCAGCAGCCATCGCGGACAGAGCAATCAGCCCCAGCATTTT | CASSHRGQSNQPQHF
TRBJ1-6 | NA | TRBV28 | 15 | few | TGTGCCAGCAGTTATGCGGGACGGCAGAATTCACCCCTCCACTTT | CASSYAGRQNSPLHF
TRBJ1-1 | NA | TRBV18 | 13 | NA | TGTGCCAGCTCACCCACAGGGAACACTGAAGCTTTCTTT | CASSPTGNTEAFF
TRBJ2-7 | NA | TRBV3-1/TRBV3-2 | 15 | NA | TGTGCCAGCAGCCAAGGCTTTACCCCCGGCTACGAGCAGTACTTC | CASSQGFTPGYEQYF
TRBJ1-2 | NA | TRBV7-2 | 17 | NA | TGTGCCAGCAGCTGGCTCCGACACTCGTCTAATAACTATGGCTACACCTTC | CASSWLRHSSNNYGYTF
TRBJ1-2 | NA | TRBV4-1 | 16 | NA | TGCGCCAGCAGCCGGTTCCCCCGGGACAACGGAGACGGCTACACCTTC | CASSRFPRDNGDGYTF
TRBJ2-7 | TRBD1 | TRBV5-5 | 15 | NA | TGTGCCAGCAGCCTGGTGGGGACAGGGCTCTACGAGCAGTACTTC | CASSLVGTGLYEQYF
TRBJ2-5 | NA | TRBV3-1/TRBV3-2 | 15 | NA | TGTGCCAGCAGCCAAAATGGGCAGTCCCAAGAGACCCAGTACTTC | CASSQNGQSQETQYF
TRBJ2-4 | TRBD2 | TRBV5-5 | 15 | NA | TGTGCCAGCTGGTCCATGGGACTATCGGAAAACATTCAGTACTTC | CASWSMGLSENIQYF
TRBJ1-1 | NA | TRBV11-2 | 13 | NA | TGTGCCAGCAGCTTAGAGCGGGGGACTGAAGCTTTCTTT | CASSLERGTEAFF
TRBJ1-2 | TRBD1 | TRBV29-1 | 15 | NA | TGCAGCGTTGAAGACCCGGGACAGGGGGACTATGGCTACACCTTC | CSVEDPGQGDYGYTF
TRBJ2-3 | NA | TRBV11-2 | 15 | NA | TGTGCCAGCAGCTTCAGGGGTCTCCGCACAGATACGCAGTATTTT | CASSFRGLRTDTQYF
TRBJ2-2 | NA | TRBV28 | 13 | NA | TGTGCCAGCAGTTCCCCTTTGACCGGGGAGCTGTTTTTT | CASSSPLTGELFF
TRBJ2-1 | TRBD2 | TRBV28 | 14 | NA | TGTGCCAGCAGTATAAGTAGCGGGAGGGCTGAGCAGTTCTTC | CASSISSGRAEQFF
TRBJ2-5 | NA | TRBV5-1 | 14 | NA | TGCGCCAGTACCCTGGCAGGGGTTGAAGAGACCCAGTACTTC | CASTLAGVEETQYF
TRBJ1-2 | NA | TRBV10-2 | 15 | NA | TGCGCCAGCAGTGACCGCAGGCTCGCGTACTATGGCTACACCTTC | CASSDRRLAYYGYTF
TRBJ2-5 | TRBD1 | TRBV5-5 | 17 | NA | TGTGCCAGCAGCCCAACCTGGGGGCGGACAGGACAAGAGACCCAGTACTTC | CASSPTWGRTGQETQYF
TRBJ2-1 | TRBD2 | TRBV6-5 | 15 | once | TGTGCCAGCAGAGCTCGGCGGGGGAGTACGAATGAGCAGTTCTTC | CASRARRGSTNEQFF
TRBJ1-5 | TRBD1 | TRBV24-1 | 14 | NA | TGTGCCACCAGGGACGACAGGGAAGCTCAGCCCCAGCATTTT | CATRDDREAQPQHF
TRBJ1-2 | NA | TRBV20-1 | 12 | once | TGCAGTGCTAGTTTACGGGGCTATGGCTACACCTTC | CSASLRGYGYTF
TRBJ2-1 | NA | TRBV3-1/TRBV3-2 | 16 | NA | TGTGCCAGCAGCCAATCCCGGGGGACGGGAGTTCGGGAGCAGTTCTTC | CASSQSRGTGVREQFF
TRBJ1-1 | NA | TRBV9 | 14 | NA | TGTGCCAGCAGCTCGACCCAGGGATTCACTGAAGCTTTCTTT | CASSSTQGFTEAFF
TRBJ2-7 | TRBD2 | TRBV5-4 | 16 | NA | TGTGCCAGCAGCCCAGATCCGGGGGGGCGGACCTACGAGCAGTACTTC | CASSPDPGGRTYEQYF
TRBJ2-1 | TRBD1 | TRBV24-1 | 16 | NA | TGTGCCACCAGTGTCGTTCCGGGACAGGGAGGCGATGAGCAGTTCTTC | CATSVVPGQGGDEQFF
TRBJ2-2 | NA | TRBV28 | 13 | NA | TGTGCCACCACGAGGTGGGACACCGGGGAGCTGTTTTTT | CATTRWDTGELFF
TRBJ2-2 | NA | TRBV7-3 | 18 | NA | TGTGCCAGCAGCTTAACTAGTTTCGGGGAGGGGGACACCGGGGAGCTGTTTTTT | CASSLTSFGEGDTGELFF
TRBJ2-7 | TRBD1 | TRBV28 | 15 | NA | TGTGCCAGCAGTTTAGGACAGGGGTGGTCCTACGAGCAGTACTTC | CASSLGQGWSYEQYF
TRBJ1-4 | NA | TRBV21-1 | 16 | few | TGTGCCAGCAGCATCGCCTACAGGTGGGAGGATGAAAAACTGTTTTTT | CASSIAYRWEDEKLFF
TRBJ2-5 | TRBD2 | TRBV7-2 | 15 | NA | TGTGCCAGCACCCCGGGGGGGCACTCCGGGGAGACCCAGTACTTC | CASTPGGHSGETQYF
TRBJ2-2 | NA | TRBV5-5 | 13 | once | TGTGCCAGCAGTCTCACTCGGACCGGGGAGCTGTTTTTT | CASSLTRTGELFF
TRBJ1-3 | NA | TRBV5-6 | 14 | NA | TGTGCCAGCAGCCCCGGGGGGTATGGAAACACCATATATTTT | CASSPGGYGNTIYF
TRBJ1-1 | TRBD1 | TRBV7-3 | 13 | once | TGTGCCAGCAGCTCTCAGGGGGCCACTGAAGCTTTCTTT | CASSSQGATEAFF
TRBJ2-7 | NA | TRBV28 | 14 | NA | TGTGCCAGCAGTTCCCGCCCAGGGGATTACGAGCAGTACTTC | CASSSRPGDYEQYF
TRBJ2-3 | TRBD1 | TRBV7-3 | 16 | NA | TGTGCCAGCAGCCAATACGCCGGGACAGGGACAGATACGCAGTATTTT | CASSQYAGTGTDTQYF
TRBJ1-1 | NA | TRBV19 | 14 | NA | TGTGCCAGTAGTTTTGGAGCAGTGAACACTGAAGCTTTCTTT | CASSFGAVNTEAFF
TRBJ1-6 | NA | TRBV3-1/TRBV3-2 | 13 | NA | TGTGCCAGCAGCCAGAACAGGGACTCACCCCTCCACTTT | CASSQNRDSPLHF
TRBJ2-5 | NA | TRBV5-1 | 15 | NA | TGCGCCAGCAGCTTGGCCCTAGCCTACCAAGAGACCCAGTACTTC | CASSLALAYQETQYF
TRBJ1-2 | TRBD1 | TRBV6-5 | 14 | NA | TGTGCCAGCAATCAACAGGGGGGTAACTATGGCTACACCTTC | CASNQQGGNYGYTF
TRBJ2-7 | TRBD2 | TRBV7-9 | 16 | few | TGTGCCAGCAGCTTAATAGGGCTAGCGGGAGGGCGAGAGCAGTACTTC | CASSLIGLAGGREQYF
TRBJ1-6 | TRBD1 | TRBV4-2 | 15 | NA | TGTGCCAGCAGCCAAGATCACAGGGGTGTATCACCCCTCCACTTT | CASSQDHRGVSPLHF